The 22 T cell receptor beta chains given below trace back to one sample, sequenced in a study of cytomegalovirus exposure and HLA in healthy donors. In the PCR, 60 Vbeta and 13 Jbeta primers were used. This table comes from immunoSEQ multiplex PCR, and its TCRdb copy is limited to in-frame clones, with some not included. The table includes fewer than 250,000 clones, over 65% detected once. The sequenced sample was PBMCs. The receptor source for this set is a man aged 18 to 29 in good health and CMV-seronegative.

This chain joins TRBV27 and TRBJ1-1; TRBD1 agrees at 11 bases. This CDR3 contains 14 residues. The germline gives CDR1 MNHEY, CDR2 SMNVEV (reference sequence). V shed 8 bases, J shed 5 bases, and the junction held 7 bases outside the gene matches. The CDR3 region has the DNA TGTGCCAGCTCGTGGGACAGGGGGTTTACTGAAGCTTTCTTT. Protein sequence: CASSWDRGFTEAFF.

This clone was detected only once. CDR3 DNA sequence: TGCGCCAGCAGTCAGACCGGGACAGGGTTTACGATGCCCCAGCATTTT. This sequence encodes CASSQTGTGFTMPQHF. The V and J genes are TRBV23-1 and TRBJ1-5, with TRBD1 matching over 9 bases. TRBV23-1 has ORF status, its function being uncertain. The CDR3 has 16 amino acids. The trim removed 3 bases at V and 9 bases at J, leaving 12 bases unmatched.

The J gene is TRBJ1-4, the V gene TRBV5-1; maybe TRBD1 (6 bases). The ends were cut back, 4 bases at V and 1 base at J, with 14 bases in the middle. Per germline, CDR1 SGHRS and CDR2 YFSETQ. The CDR3 is 16 amino acids. CDR3 residues: CASSPGRGLTNEKLFF. As DNA, the CDR3 is TGCGCCAGCAGCCCCGGGCGGGGGCTAACTAATGAAAAACTGTTTTTT.

The chain joins TRBV20-1 to TRBJ2-7; D call uncertain. There are 11 residues in the CDR3. CDR1 DFQATT and CDR2 SNEGSKA come from the germline V gene (reference sequence). Trimming shortened V by 5 bases and J by 5 bases, and 10 bases separated the two germline ends. This CDR3 reads CSAPRSHEQYF. In nucleotides, the CDR3 is TGCAGTGCTCCCCGGTCGCACGAGCAGTACTTC.

The chain combines TRBV5-1 with TRBJ2-1, with D uncertain. Germline-derived CDR1 and CDR2 are SGHRS and YFSETQ. There are 13 residues in the CDR3. The V end lost 5 bases, the J end lost 0 bases, and 6 bases lay between the germline ends. DNA for the CDR3: TGCGCCAGCAGGGCGGTCTCCTACAATGAGCAGTTCTTC. Protein: CASRAVSYNEQFF.

The V gene is TRBV10-3, the J gene TRBJ2-1, with D possibly being TRBD2 (6 bases). Trimming took off 6 bases at V and 0 bases at J, with 12 bases between the two ends. Germline V gives CDR1 ENHRY, CDR2 SYGVKD. The CDR3 is 15 amino acids. The CDR3 loop reads CAIRASEGSYNEQFF. CDR3 coding DNA: TGTGCCATCAGAGCTAGCGAAGGCTCCTACAATGAGCAGTTCTTC.

The gene calls are TRBV30 and TRBJ2-2; no firm D call. Germline loops: CDR1 GTSNPN, CDR2 SVGIG (reference sequence). This CDR3 region has 10 residues. Deletions cut 1 base from V and 8 bases from J, with 2 bases between. The CDR3 sequence is CAWSAGELFF. DNA for the CDR3: TGTGCCTGGAGTGCGGGGGAGCTGTTTTTT. Variable domain in full (rest from reference TRBV30 and TRBJ2-2): SQTIHQWPATLVQPVGSPLSLECTVEGTSNPNLYWYRQAAGRGLQLLFYSVGIGQISSEVPQNLSASRPQDRQFILSSKKLLLSDSGFYLCAWSAGELFFGEGSRLTVL.

The rearrangement joins TRBV5-1 to TRBJ2-2; TRBD1 might be the D (6 bases). V dropped 2 bases and J dropped 4 bases, with 9 bases sitting between them. Per the germline V gene, CDR1 is SGHRS and CDR2 is YFSETQ. The CDR3 runs to 14 residues. The CDR3 nucleotides are TGCGCCAGCAGCTTTCAAGGGGGCACCGGGGAGCTGTTTTTT. Translation gives CASSFQGGTGELFF.

Comments on this clone: Compared with germline, one end of the junction differs, possibly owing to a read error. CDR3: CASSPYSSSRNTGKLFF. The CDR3 DNA reads TGTGCCAGCAGCCCGTACAGTTCCTCTAGAAACACCGGGAAGCTGTTTTTT. The rearrangement uses TRBV5-4 and TRBJ2-2; D is possibly TRBD2 (5 bases). Per germline, CDR1 SGHNT and CDR2 YYREEE (reference sequence). The length of the CDR3 is 17 residues. Based on the CDR3 plus reference TRBV5-4 and TRBJ2-2, the full variable domain is ETGVTQSPTHLIKTRGQQVTLRCSSQSGHNTVSWYQQALGQGPQFIFQYYREEENGRGNFPPRFSGLQFPNYSSELNVNALELDDSALYLCASSPYSSSRNTGKLFFGEGSRLTVL.

The chain recombines TRBV5-6 with TRBJ2-4; weak D call: TRBD2 (5 bases). CDR1 is SGHDT and CDR2 is YYEEEE in the germline V gene. The CDR3 consists of 14 residues. Trimming removed 1 base from V and 2 bases from J, with 7 bases in between. CDR3 protein: CASSLSGTKNIQYF. Here the CDR3 DNA reads TGTGCCAGCAGCTTGTCGGGGACCAAAAACATTCAGTACTTC.

CDR3 protein: CASSPTAGAKNIQYF. CDR3 DNA sequence: TGTGCCAGCTCACCAACCGCCGGGGCCAAAAACATTCAGTACTTC. The chain links TRBV18 to TRBJ2-4; D gene ambiguous. CDR3 length: 15 residues. V lost 2 bases and J 1 base, leaving 9 bases between the germline ends. The germline V gene encodes CDR1 KGHSH and CDR2 LQKENI.

This chain's CDR3 is CASSPPGGHNEQFF. CDR3 sequence (DNA): TGTGCCAGCAGCCCCCCGGGGGGACACAATGAGCAGTTCTTC. The gene calls are TRBV7-9 and TRBJ2-1; TRBD2 agrees at 7 bases. CDR3 length: 14 residues. The V segment lost 5 bases and the J segment 5 bases; nucleotides outside the gene matches: 6. Per the germline V gene, CDR1 is SEHNR and CDR2 is FQNEAQ (reference sequence). Full variable domain (remainder filled in from reference TRBV7-9 and TRBJ2-1): DTGVSQNPRHKITKRGQNVTFRCDPISEHNRLYWYRQTLGQGPEFLTYFQNEAQLEKSRLLSDRFSAERPKGSFSTLEIQRTEQGDSAMYLCASSPPGGHNEQFFGPGTRLTVL.

This clone was found a few times. The chain combines TRBV9 with TRBJ2-7; 9 nucleotides agree with TRBD2. The germline V gene has CDR1 SGDLS and CDR2 YYNGEE. With 2 bases clipped from V and 4 bases from J, the junction kept 10 bases outside the gene matches. The CDR3 contains 16 residues. This CDR3 is CASSVLAGALVYEQYF. CDR3 DNA: TGTGCCAGCAGCGTTTTAGCGGGAGCTCTTGTGTACGAGCAGTACTTC.

CDR3 protein: CASREGGSAEAFF. The DNA of the CDR3 is TGTGCCAGCAGGGAGGGAGGGTCGGCTGAAGCTTTCTTT. The rearrangement joins TRBV28 to TRBJ1-1; D is unclear. Between the trimmed V and J ends, which lost 6 bases and 6 bases, there was a span of 14 bases. Per germline, CDR1 MDHEN and CDR2 SYDVKM. The length of the CDR3 is 13 residues.

The chain joins TRBV10-1 to TRBJ1-6; TRBD1 matches at 7 bases. The germline CDR1 and CDR2 sequences are WNHNN and SYGVQD (reference sequence). V shed 6 bases, J shed 5 bases, and the junction held 7 bases outside the gene matches. The CDR3 has 15 amino acids. The CDR3 region is CASSAGTEDNSPLHF. The CDR3 DNA is TGCGCCAGCAGCGCCGGGACAGAAGATAATTCACCCCTCCACTTT.

V gene TRBV28 combines with J gene TRBJ2-1; TRBD2 agrees at 11 bases. Per germline, CDR1 MDHEN and CDR2 SYDVKM. Trimming took 8 bases from V and 4 from J; bases not matched to a gene: 7. The CDR3 is made up of 15 amino acids. CDR3: CASGLAGGKYNEQFF. CDR3 bases: TGTGCCAGCGGTCTAGCGGGAGGTAAATACAATGAGCAGTTCTTC.

The chain joins TRBV9 to TRBJ2-6; 7 bases align to TRBD1. This CDR3 is 16 amino acids long. The junction had 3 bases not matched to a gene; V was cut back by 2 bases and J by 1 base. Germline lookup yields CDR1 SGDLS and CDR2 YYNGEE. CDR3 sequence: CASSVGQFSGANVLTF. CDR3 nucleotides: TGTGCCAGCAGCGTGGGACAGTTTTCTGGGGCCAACGTCCTGACTTTC. Drawing the rest from reference TRBV9 and TRBJ2-6, the complete variable domain is DSGVTQTPKHLITATGQRVTLRCSPRSGDLSVYWYQQSLDQGLQFLIQYYNGEERAKGNILERFSAQQFPDLHSELNLSSLELGDSALYFCASSVGQFSGANVLTFGAGSRLTVL.

This clone has a single count. The chain joins TRBV4-1 to TRBJ2-5, with 7 bases matching TRBD2. The CDR3 spans 16 residues. Germline CDR1 is MGHRA and CDR2 is YSYEKL. Trimming at V came to 3 bases and at J to 5 bases, leaving 12 bases not matched to a gene. CDR3 in amino acids: CASSQGWEGRGETQYF. CDR3 bases: TGCGCCAGCAGCCAGGGGTGGGAGGGGCGTGGGGAGACCCAGTACTTC.

The rearrangement uses TRBV5-1 and TRBJ2-1; D is undetermined. The V end lost 5 bases, the J end lost 6 bases, and 6 bases lay between the germline ends. The CDR3 has 11 amino acids. CDR1 SGHRS and CDR2 YFSETQ come from the germline V gene. The CDR3 nucleotides are TGCGCCAGCAGGGCTAGCAATGAGCAGTTCTTC. This translates into CASRASNEQFF.

The chain links TRBV6-1 to TRBJ2-7; no firm D call. Trimming left V 4 bases short and J 6 bases short, with 16 bases between. The CDR3 is 14 amino acids. Germline values: CDR1 MNHNS, CDR2 SASEGT. The CDR3 coding sequence is TGTGCCAGCAGTGCCGGAACTACGGCCACCGAGCAGTACTTC. It codes for CASSAGTTATEQYF.

The chain couples TRBV7-3 to TRBJ2-1; a possible D gene is TRBD2 (5 bases). The V gene lost 5 bases and the J gene lost 6 bases, with 11 bases spanning the gap. The germline gives CDR1 SGHTA, CDR2 FQGTGA. This CDR3 is built from 13 residues. The CDR3 spells CASSPARGNEQFF. For the CDR3, the DNA is TGTGCCAGCAGCCCCGCTCGGGGCAATGAGCAGTTCTTC. The complete variable domain, with remaining parts taken from reference TRBV7-3 and TRBJ2-1, reads GAGVSQTPSNKVTEKGKYVELRCDPISGHTALYWYRQSLGQGPEFLIYFQGTGAADDSGLPNDRFFAVRPEGSVSTLKIQRTERGDSAVYLCASSPARGNEQFFGPGTRLTVL.

The chain combines TRBV29-1 with TRBJ1-2; D remains unclear. The CDR3 spans 12 residues. V lost 5 bases and J 4 bases, leaving 11 bases between the germline ends. Germline V gene lookup returns CDR1 SQVTM and CDR2 ANQGSEA. The CDR3: CSVWSSGYGYTF. CDR3 DNA sequence: TGCAGCGTTTGGAGTAGCGGCTATGGCTACACCTTC.